One and the same sample provided the 17 T cell receptor beta chains below, sequenced in a study of blood T cell repertoires in COVID-19. Some clones are missing from TCRdb's copy, which holds only in-frame ones; the method was immunoSEQ multiplex PCR. Of approximately 180,000 clones detected, approximately 85% appear once; the ten largest clones hold roughly 6%. The sample taken for sequencing was PBMCs or T cells enriched from blood (not recorded which). The receptors here all came from a man aged 35-49 years who had recovered from COVID-19.

DNA of the CDR3: TGTGCCAGCAGTGGGGACAGGAGCACTGAAGCTTTCTTT. Encoded protein: CASSGDRSTEAFF. V gene TRBV12-3 or TRBV12-4 combines with J gene TRBJ1-1, with 8 bases fitting TRBD1. V trimming: 5 bases; J trimming: 4 bases; junction bases outside the gene matches: 3. The CDR3 sequence is 13 residues long.

This clone was counted once. The chain employs TRBV7-3 and TRBJ2-2, with D possibly TRBD2 on 6 matching bases. The germline V gene has CDR1 SGHTA and CDR2 FQGTGA. The ends were cut back, 3 bases at V and 7 bases at J, with 9 bases in the middle. The CDR3 loop spans 13 amino acids. Here the CDR3 reads CASSFGGFGELFF. CDR3 DNA sequence: TGTGCCAGCAGCTTCGGGGGATTCGGGGAGCTGTTTTTT.

The genes are TRBV11-1 and TRBJ2-1; 7 bases align to TRBD1. The V and J ends lost 6 bases and 5 bases, in that order; junction bases with no gene match: 13. The germline CDR1 and CDR2 sequences are SGHAT and FQDESV (reference sequence). The CDR3 length is 16 residues. CDR3 loop: CASSQLDRVSNNEQFF. The CDR3 DNA reads TGTGCCAGCAGTCAACTCGACAGGGTCAGCAACAATGAGCAGTTCTTC. The full variable domain, with the rest looked up from reference TRBV11-1 and TRBJ2-1, is EAEVAQSPRYKITEKSQAVAFWCDPISGHATLYWYRQILGQGPELLVQFQDESVVDDSQLPKDRFSAERLKGVDSTLKIQPAELGDSAMYLCASSQLDRVSNNEQFFGPGTRLTVL.

The genes are TRBV5-6 and TRBJ2-7; tentative D call: TRBD1 (6 bases). CDR1 SGHDT and CDR2 YYEEEE come from the germline V gene. This CDR3 is built from 16 residues. V was pared by 1 base and J by 0 bases, with 14 bases between. This chain's CDR3 is CASSLNVGGSSYEQYF. CDR3 nucleotides: TGTGCCAGCAGCTTGAACGTAGGGGGAAGCTCCTACGAGCAGTACTTC.

The rearrangement joins TRBV29-1 to TRBJ2-1, with 7 bases aligning to TRBD2. Germline CDR1 SQVTM, CDR2 ANQGSEA. V shed 7 bases and J 3 bases; nucleotides not matched to a gene: 12. The CDR3 spans 15 residues. This CDR3 reads CSATTSGNSYNEQFF. CDR3 in DNA: TGCAGCGCTACTACCAGCGGGAATAGCTACAATGAGCAGTTCTTC.

This chain connects TRBV18 to TRBJ1-1; D uncertain. The germline V and J ends were trimmed by 4 bases and 1 base, with 10 bases remaining between them. Per germline, CDR1 KGHSH and CDR2 LQKENI. The CDR3 consists of 14 residues. CDR3 loop: CASSLKTGNTEAFF. The CDR3 DNA follows: TGTGCCAGCTCACTAAAGACTGGGAACACTGAAGCTTTCTTT.

The V and J genes are TRBV14 and TRBJ1-6; TRBD1 is a possible D gene (5 bases). V was trimmed by 1 base and J by 15 bases, leaving 13 bases between them. Germline values: CDR1 SGHDN, CDR2 FVKESK. CDR3 length equals 13 residues. The CDR3 nucleotides are TGTGCCAGCAGCCAAGTCCTTGGGCAGGGCCTCCACTTT. Translated: CASSQVLGQGLHF.

This rearrangement joins TRBV19 to TRBJ1-1, with TRBD1 as a possible D gene (5 bases). V was pared by 3 bases and J by 4 bases, with 9 bases between. Germline values: CDR1 LNHDA, CDR2 SQIVND (reference sequence). The CDR3 length is 13 residues. This CDR3 is CASSMWGVTEAFF. CDR3 in DNA: TGTGCCAGTAGTATGTGGGGCGTCACTGAAGCTTTCTTT.

The chain links TRBV6-1 to TRBJ2-5; D might be TRBD2 (7 bases). V dropped 2 bases and J dropped 4 bases, with 11 bases sitting between them. CDR3 size: 14 residues. From germline, CDR1 is MNHNS and CDR2 SASEGT. The CDR3: CASSERGGRETQYF. CDR3 coding DNA: TGTGCCAGCAGTGAAAGGGGGGGGAGAGAGACCCAGTACTTC.

CDR3 loop: CASAGTDEKLFF. The CDR3 coding sequence is TGTGCCAGTGCGGGGACAGATGAAAAACTGTTTTTT. This chain links TRBV19 with TRBJ1-4, with TRBD1 matching over 7 bases. V dropped 8 bases and J dropped 6; count of bases not matched to a gene: 3. Germline V gene sequence: CDR1 LNHDA, CDR2 SQIVND (reference sequence). The CDR3 has 12 amino acids.

This clone was detected once. The chain carries TRBV9 and TRBJ2-2, with 8 bases that match TRBD2. V lost 4 bases, J lost 6 bases, and 8 bases stayed unmatched. The length of the CDR3 is 15 residues. CDR1 SGDLS and CDR2 YYNGEE come from the germline V gene. The CDR3 is CASSTRLASAGELFF. The CDR3 coding sequence is TGTGCCAGCAGCACCCGACTAGCGTCCGCCGGGGAGCTGTTTTTT.

This chain connects TRBV5-1 to TRBJ2-3, with a possible D match to TRBD2 (5 bases). V was trimmed by 4 bases and J by 1 base, leaving 25 bases between them. Germline V gene data show CDR1 as SGHRS and CDR2 as YFSETQ. The CDR3 totals 19 residues. The CDR3 sequence is CASSGKDGGFFYGTDTQYF. DNA for the CDR3: TGCGCCAGCAGCGGGAAGGACGGAGGCTTCTTCTACGGCACAGATACGCAGTATTTT.

This clone was counted a few times. The gene calls are TRBV6-2 or TRBV6-3 and TRBJ2-5; D not resolved. The CDR3 runs to 13 residues. Trimming stripped 2 bases from V and 1 base from J, with 5 bases between. Germline CDR1 reads MNHEY; CDR2 reads SVGEGT. The CDR3 DNA sequence: TGTGCCAGCAGTTACGGGCGCCAAGAGACCCAGTACTTC. Its translation: CASSYGRQETQYF.

The genes are TRBV5-4 and TRBJ1-1, with a weak D call TRBD1 (5 bases). The CDR3 length is 14 residues. Trimming removed 0 bases from V and 10 bases from J, with 16 bases in between. The V gene's germline CDR1 is SGHNT and CDR2 YYREEE (reference sequence). CDR3 sequence reads: CASSLGQGPITAFF. The CDR3 nucleotides are TGTGCCAGCAGCTTGGGGCAGGGCCCAATTACAGCTTTCTTT.

The V gene is TRBV18, the J gene TRBJ2-7, with no clear D. Germline loops: CDR1 KGHSH, CDR2 LQKENI. V was trimmed by 2 bases and J by 3 bases, leaving 11 bases between them. This CDR3 has 14 residues. For the CDR3, the DNA is TGTGCCAGCTCACCAAAAAGAGCTAGCTACGAGCAGTACTTC. Translation: CASSPKRASYEQYF.

The chain is built from TRBV5-1 and TRBJ2-5; 7 bases line up with TRBD1. The germline V gene has CDR1 SGHRS and CDR2 YFSETQ. V lost 2 bases and J lost 2; bases outside the gene matches: 9. The CDR3 covers 16 residues. The CDR3 DNA sequence: TGCGCCAGCAGCTTAGGCGTGGACAGGTGGCAAGAGACCCAGTACTTC. Amino acids: CASSLGVDRWQETQYF.

The gene calls are TRBV5-6 and TRBJ1-1; D is uncertain. The CDR3 covers 15 residues. The germline V and J ends were trimmed by 2 bases and 1 base, with 12 bases remaining between them. In germline, CDR1 is SGHDT, CDR2 YYEEEE. The CDR3 region has the DNA TGTGCCAGCAGCTTTAACCGGGGTCAGAACACTGAAGCTTTCTTT. Protein sequence: CASSFNRGQNTEAFF.